The source of this T cell receptor beta chain is a study of blood T cell repertoires in COVID-19. Overall study: Nucleic acid was either cDNA or gDNA, and it came from T cells, B-cell-depleted T cells, or PBMCs.

The CDR3 is 15 amino acids. CDR1 is MDHEN and CDR2 is SYDVKM in the germline V gene. Trimming took 3 bases from V and 2 from J; bases not matched to a gene: 6. Study processing details: Nucleated cell number was recorded as an estimate derived from reference gene primer amplification. The assay was immunoSEQ multiplex PCR, and TCRdb's table has in-frame clones only and misses some. D and trimming come from the DNA, and the V and J calls and clone size come from that table. The sample records some 360,000 clones, roughly 90% being singletons. Researchers sorted participants into cohorts using their self-reported clinical history. Within 2 weeks of study entry, exposed participants had contacted a PCR-confirmed or clinician-diagnosed COVID-19 case.

This chain links TRBV28 with TRBJ2-7, with 8 bases fitting TRBD2. This receptor was taken from a woman aged 25-40 years who had been exposed to COVID-19. Sequences were obtained from PBMCs or T cells enriched from blood (not recorded which). CDR3 coding DNA: TGTGCCAGCAGTTTCACTAGCGGAATTACCTACGAGCAGTACTTC. Its protein product is CASSFTSGITYEQYF.